A single sample gave rise to the 3 T cell receptor beta chains below, sequenced in a study of cytomegalovirus exposure and HLA in healthy donors. In the PCR, 60 Vbeta and 13 Jbeta primers were used. Assay: immunoSEQ multiplex PCR; the TCRdb copy retains only in-frame clones and omits some. The repertoire holds some 170,000 clones, with 71% as singletons. Sequenced sample: PBMCs. These receptors all come from a woman in her 30s in good health and CMV-seronegative.

The V gene is TRBV6-1, the J gene TRBJ2-1; TRBD2 might be the D (5 bases). Trimming removed 3 bases at V and 4 bases at J, with 13 bases between. The CDR3 contains 15 residues. The germline CDR1 and CDR2 sequences are MNHNS and SASEGT. CDR3 in amino acids: CASSDRSEGYNEQFF. Here the CDR3 DNA reads TGTGCCAGCAGTGATCGGTCCGAGGGATACAATGAGCAGTTCTTC.

The rearrangement uses TRBV10-3 and TRBJ2-1; 8 positions agree with TRBD2. Trimming removed 3 bases from V and 5 bases from J; junction bases left unmatched: 3. Germline V gives CDR1 ENHRY, CDR2 SYGVKD. The CDR3 consists of 14 residues. The CDR3 region is CAISDTSGNNEQFF. The CDR3 bases are TGTGCCATCAGTGACACTAGCGGTAACAATGAGCAGTTCTTC.

The CDR3 DNA sequence: TGTGCCAGCAGTGAAGCCCTCAGATCACCCCTCCACTTT. This sequence encodes CASSEALRSPLHF. V usage is TRBV2 and J usage is TRBJ1-6, with D hard to call. Trimming took off 0 bases at V and 10 bases at J, with 7 bases between the two ends. The CDR3 loop spans 13 amino acids. Germline loops: CDR1 SNHLY, CDR2 FYNNEI.